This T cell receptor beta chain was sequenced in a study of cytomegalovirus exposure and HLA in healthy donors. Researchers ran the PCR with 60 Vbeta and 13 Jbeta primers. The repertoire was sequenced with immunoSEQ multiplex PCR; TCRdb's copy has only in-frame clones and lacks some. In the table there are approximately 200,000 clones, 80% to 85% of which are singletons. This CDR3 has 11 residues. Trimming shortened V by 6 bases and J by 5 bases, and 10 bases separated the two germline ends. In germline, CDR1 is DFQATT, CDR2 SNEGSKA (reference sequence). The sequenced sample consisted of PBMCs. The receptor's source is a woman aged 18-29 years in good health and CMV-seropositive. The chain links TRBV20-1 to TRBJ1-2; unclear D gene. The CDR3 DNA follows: TGCAGTGCCCCTATACCATATGGCTACACCTTC. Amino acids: CSAPIPYGYTF.